The clone carrying this TCR beta chain was counted at least ten times. Its antigen is unknown. The data are from a study of early T cells in non-severe SARS-CoV-2 infection. Study-level information: Alpha and beta chains were unpaired, from unsorted whole-blood bulk RNA. General study results and limits: Using VDJdb, the matching emphasized anti-spike CD8 responses while missing private and CD4 specificities.

Germline CDR1 reads LGHDT; CDR2 reads YNNKEL (reference sequence). V shed 4 bases and J shed 7 bases, with 23 bases lying between them. This CDR3 contains 17 residues. Attached unique molecular identifiers marked individual cDNA molecules. TCRdb recomputed calls from the 5' RACE reads with MiXCR, one row per CDR3 protein. The sample includes some 77,000 distinct CDR3 sequences, 12% seen only once; the top ten take less than 20%. The chain links TRBV3-1 to TRBJ2-1, with D maybe TRBD2 (6 bases). The TCR sequence derives from an adult who was a healthcare worker with PCR-confirmed SARS-CoV-2 infection or an uninfected control (not recorded which). The donor label of this sample is uncertain. Specimen: whole blood, collected at baseline. CDR3 loop: CASSPYPRGSRYNEQFF. CDR3 DNA: TGTGCCAGCAGCCCTTACCCCCGGGGGAGCAGGTATAATGAGCAGTTCTTC.